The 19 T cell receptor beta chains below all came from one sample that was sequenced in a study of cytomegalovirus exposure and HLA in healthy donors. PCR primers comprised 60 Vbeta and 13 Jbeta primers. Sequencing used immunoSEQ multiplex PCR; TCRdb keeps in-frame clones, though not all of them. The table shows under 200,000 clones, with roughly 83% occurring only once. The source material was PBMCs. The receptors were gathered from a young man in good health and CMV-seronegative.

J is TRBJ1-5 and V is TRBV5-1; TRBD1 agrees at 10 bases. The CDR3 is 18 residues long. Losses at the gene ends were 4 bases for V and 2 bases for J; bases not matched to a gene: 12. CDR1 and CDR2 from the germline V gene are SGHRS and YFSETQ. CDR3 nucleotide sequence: TGCGCCAGCAGCCTAGGACAGGGGGGAAGTCTGGGCAATCAGCCCCAGCATTTT. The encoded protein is CASSLGQGGSLGNQPQHF.

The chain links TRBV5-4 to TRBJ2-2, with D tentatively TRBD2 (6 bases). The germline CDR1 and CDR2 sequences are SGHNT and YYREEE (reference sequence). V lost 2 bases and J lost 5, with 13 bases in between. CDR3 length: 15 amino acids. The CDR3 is CASSFGGGGTGELFF. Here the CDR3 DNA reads TGTGCCAGCAGCTTCGGGGGAGGTGGAACCGGGGAGCTGTTTTTT.

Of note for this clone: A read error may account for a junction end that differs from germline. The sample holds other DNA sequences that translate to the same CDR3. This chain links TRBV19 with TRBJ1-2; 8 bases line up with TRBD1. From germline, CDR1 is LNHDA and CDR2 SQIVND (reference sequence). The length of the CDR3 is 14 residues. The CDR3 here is CASSHYPDRAGYTF. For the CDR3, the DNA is TGCGCCAGTAGTCATTACCCGGACAGGGCTGGCTACACCTTC.

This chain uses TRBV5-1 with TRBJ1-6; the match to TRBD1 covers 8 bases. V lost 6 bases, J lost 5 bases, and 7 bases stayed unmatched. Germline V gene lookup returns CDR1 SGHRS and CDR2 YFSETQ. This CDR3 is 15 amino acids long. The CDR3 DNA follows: TGCGCCAGCAAACCCAGGGGGCTTGATAATTCACCCCTCCACTTT. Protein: CASKPRGLDNSPLHF.

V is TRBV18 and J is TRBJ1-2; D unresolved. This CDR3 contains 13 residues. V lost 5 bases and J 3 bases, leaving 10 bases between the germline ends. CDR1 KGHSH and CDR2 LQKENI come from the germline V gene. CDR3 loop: CASSKGGDYGYTF. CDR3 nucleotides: TGTGCCAGCTCAAAGGGAGGAGACTATGGCTACACCTTC. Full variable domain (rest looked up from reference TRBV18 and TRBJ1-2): NAGVMQNPRHLVRRRGQEARLRCSPMKGHSHVYWYRQLPEEGLKFMVYLQKENIIDESGMPKERFSAEFPKEGPSILRIQQVVRGDSAAYFCASSKGGDYGYTFGSGTRLTVV.

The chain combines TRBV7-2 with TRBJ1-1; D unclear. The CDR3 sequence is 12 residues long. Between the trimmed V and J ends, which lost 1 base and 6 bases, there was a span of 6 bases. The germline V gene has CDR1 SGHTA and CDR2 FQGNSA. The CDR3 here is CASSLGSAEAFF. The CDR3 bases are TGTGCCAGCAGCTTAGGCAGCGCTGAAGCTTTCTTT. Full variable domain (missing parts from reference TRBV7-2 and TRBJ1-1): GAGVSQSPSNKVTEKGKDVELRCDPISGHTALYWYRQSLGQGLEFLIYFQGNSAPDKSGLPSDRFSAERTGGSVSTLTIQRTQQEDSAVYLCASSLGSAEAFFGQGTRLTVV.

Written as DNA, the CDR3 is TGCAGCGTTGCTTACAGGGGGGGCACAGATACGCAGTATTTT. Encoded protein: CSVAYRGGTDTQYF. This chain joins TRBV29-1 and TRBJ2-3; 8 nucleotides line up with TRBD1. V gave up 4 bases and J gave up 1 base; unmatched junction bases: 4. The CDR3 covers 14 residues. Germline V CDR1 and CDR2: SQVTM, ANQGSEA.

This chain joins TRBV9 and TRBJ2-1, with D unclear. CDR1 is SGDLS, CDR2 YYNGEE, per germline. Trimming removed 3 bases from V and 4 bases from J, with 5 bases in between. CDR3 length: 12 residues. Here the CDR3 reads CASSAEYNEQFF. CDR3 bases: TGTGCCAGCAGCGCGGAGTACAATGAGCAGTTCTTC.

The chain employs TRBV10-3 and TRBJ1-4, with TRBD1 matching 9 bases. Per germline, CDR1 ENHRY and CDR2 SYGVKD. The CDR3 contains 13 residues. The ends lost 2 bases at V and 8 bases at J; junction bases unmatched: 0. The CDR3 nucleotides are TGTGCCATCAGTGAGGGACAGGGGGAAAAACTGTTTTTT. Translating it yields CAISEGQGEKLFF.

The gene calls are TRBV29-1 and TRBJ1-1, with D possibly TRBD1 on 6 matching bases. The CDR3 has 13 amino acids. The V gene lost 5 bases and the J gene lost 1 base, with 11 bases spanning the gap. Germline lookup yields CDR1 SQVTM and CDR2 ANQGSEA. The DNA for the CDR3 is TGCAGCGTTAGGGGGTTTGGGAACACTGAAGCTTTCTTT. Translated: CSVRGFGNTEAFF.

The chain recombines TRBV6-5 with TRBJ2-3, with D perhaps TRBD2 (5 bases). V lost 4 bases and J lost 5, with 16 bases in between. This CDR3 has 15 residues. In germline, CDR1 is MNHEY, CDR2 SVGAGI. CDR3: CASSFRAPGLDTQYF. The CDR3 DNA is TGTGCCAGCAGTTTCCGGGCACCAGGACTAGATACGCAGTATTTT.

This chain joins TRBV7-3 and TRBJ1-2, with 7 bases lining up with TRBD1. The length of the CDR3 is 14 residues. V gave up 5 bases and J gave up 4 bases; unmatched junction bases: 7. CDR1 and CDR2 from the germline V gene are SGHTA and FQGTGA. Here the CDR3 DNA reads TGTGCCAGCAGCCATAGTACAGGGGCCTATGGCTACACCTTC. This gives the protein CASSHSTGAYGYTF.

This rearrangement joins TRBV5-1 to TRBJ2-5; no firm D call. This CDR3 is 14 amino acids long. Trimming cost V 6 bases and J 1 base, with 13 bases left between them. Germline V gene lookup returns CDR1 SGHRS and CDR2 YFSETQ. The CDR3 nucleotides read TGCGCCAGCACACCCCTGACATCCCAAGAGACCCAGTACTTC. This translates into CASTPLTSQETQYF.

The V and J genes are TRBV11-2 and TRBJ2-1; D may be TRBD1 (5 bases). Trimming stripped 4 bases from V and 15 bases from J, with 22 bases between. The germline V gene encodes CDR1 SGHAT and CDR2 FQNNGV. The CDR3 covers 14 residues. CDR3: CASSSETRRAKRFF. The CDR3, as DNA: TGTGCCAGCAGCTCCGAAACGCGCAGGGCAAAGAGGTTCTTC.

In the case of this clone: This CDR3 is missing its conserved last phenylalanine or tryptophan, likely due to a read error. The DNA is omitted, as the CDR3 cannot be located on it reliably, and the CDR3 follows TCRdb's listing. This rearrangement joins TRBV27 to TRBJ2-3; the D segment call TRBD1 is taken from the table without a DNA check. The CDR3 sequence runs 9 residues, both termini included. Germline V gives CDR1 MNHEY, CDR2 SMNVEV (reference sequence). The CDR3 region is CASTGLLIL.

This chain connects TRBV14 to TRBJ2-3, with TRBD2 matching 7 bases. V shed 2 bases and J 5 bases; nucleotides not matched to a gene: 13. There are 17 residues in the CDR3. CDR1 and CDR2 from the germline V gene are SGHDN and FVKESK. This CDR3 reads CASSQSPFQAGLDTQYF. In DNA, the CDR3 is TGTGCCAGCAGCCAAAGCCCCTTTCAAGCGGGGTTAGATACGCAGTATTTT.

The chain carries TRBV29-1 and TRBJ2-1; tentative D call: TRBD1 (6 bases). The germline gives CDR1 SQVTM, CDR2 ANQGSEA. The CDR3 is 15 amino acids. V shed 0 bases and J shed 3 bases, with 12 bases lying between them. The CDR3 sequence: CSVEERQGFYNEQFF. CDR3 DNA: TGCAGCGTTGAAGAACGGCAGGGGTTCTACAATGAGCAGTTCTTC.

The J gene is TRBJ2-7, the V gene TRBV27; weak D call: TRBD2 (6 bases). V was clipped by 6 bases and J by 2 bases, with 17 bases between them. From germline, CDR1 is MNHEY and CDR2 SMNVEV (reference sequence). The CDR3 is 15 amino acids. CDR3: CASSTYGRWAYEQYF. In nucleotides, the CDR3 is TGTGCCAGCAGCACCTACGGGAGATGGGCCTACGAGCAGTACTTC.

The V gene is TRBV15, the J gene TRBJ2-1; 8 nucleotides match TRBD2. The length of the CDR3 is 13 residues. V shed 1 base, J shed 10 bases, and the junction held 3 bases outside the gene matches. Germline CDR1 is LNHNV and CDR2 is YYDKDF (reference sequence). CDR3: CATSRGRLAEQFF. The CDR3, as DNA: TGTGCCACCAGCAGAGGTCGACTAGCGGAGCAGTTCTTC.